This TCR beta chain is drawn from a study of early T cells in non-severe SARS-CoV-2 infection. Background on the study: Chains were unpaired, as sequencing was done on bulk RNA from unsorted whole blood.

This clonotype was seen repeatedly, ten times or more. Its antigen is unknown. Study-wide points: Matching with VDJdb favored anti-spike CD8 responses (missing private and CD4 specificities).

Unique molecular identifiers tagged individual cDNA molecules. TCRdb reprocessed the 5' RACE reads with MiXCR, giving one entry per CDR3 protein. The table records some 64,000 distinct CDR3 sequences, more than 7% of them present only once. This specimen consisted of whole blood, obtained at baseline. The sequence was obtained from an adult who was a healthcare worker with PCR-confirmed SARS-CoV-2 infection or an uninfected control (not recorded which).

The CDR3 DNA reads TGCAGCGTTGGCGGACTAGCGGGAGTTGGTAATGAGCAGTTCTTC. Translated: CSVGGLAGVGNEQFF. V usage is TRBV29-1 and J usage is TRBJ2-1, with TRBD2 matching over 13 bases. The germline CDR1 and CDR2 sequences are SQVTM and ANQGSEA. CDR3 length: 15 residues. V lost 4 bases to trimming and J lost 7 bases; unmatched junction nucleotides: 7.